Presented here are 27 T cell receptor beta chains from one specimen sequenced in a study of diagnostic markers for celiac disease. TCRdb re-called the reads; one entry per CDR3 protein, DNA not given. Here the sample table reports some 7,500 distinct CDR3 sequences. Sequences were obtained from either unsorted cells or a sorted T cell fraction (not recorded which). All receptors derive from a human donor. This table probably holds off-target reads from a library built for another chain.

This chain uses TRBV19 with TRBJ2-7. The length of the CDR3 is 12 residues. Germline CDR1 and CDR2: LNHDA and SQIVND (reference sequence). CDR3 in amino acids: CASSFRGNEQYF.

The chain couples TRBV28 to TRBJ1-5; lacking DNA, the TRBD1 call made by TCRdb goes unchecked. Germline lookup yields CDR1 MDHEN and CDR2 SYDVKM. This CDR3 contains 16 residues. The CDR3 sequence is CASSSSGTGRNQPQHF.

In terms of frequency, this clonotype is medium-sized. The chain couples TRBV15 to TRBJ1-6; with no DNA, the TCRdb D assignment of TRBD1 cannot be verified. Per the germline V gene, CDR1 is LNHNV and CDR2 is YYDKDF (reference sequence). CDR3 length: 14 amino acids. The chain's CDR3 is CATAGGRGPSPLHF.

The rearrangement links TRBV12-3 or TRBV12-4 to TRBJ2-1. The CDR3 loop spans 11 amino acids. The CDR3 protein is CASTRSGWQFF.

This clonotype is identified as medium-sized from frequency. The chain links TRBV13 to TRBJ1-5; TCRdb picks TRBD1, but there is no DNA to check that call. Germline assignment: CDR1 PRHDT and CDR2 FYEKMQ (reference sequence). The CDR3 totals 14 residues. CDR3 sequence: CASSFGQGNQPQHF.

In terms of frequency, this clonotype is medium-sized. The CDR3 loop is CASSRSGAVTEAFF. This rearrangement joins TRBV6-6 to TRBJ1-1; TCRdb gives TRBD1 as the D gene, but with no DNA this cannot be confirmed. The CDR3 runs 14 residues. The germline gives CDR1 MNHNY, CDR2 SVGAGI (reference sequence).

The chain links TRBV12-3 or TRBV12-4 to TRBJ2-5. The CDR3 covers 14 residues. The CDR3 loop is CASSLVGVSETQYF.

V usage is TRBV29-1 and J usage is TRBJ2-1; checking the TCRdb D call of TRBD1 is not possible without DNA. The CDR3 consists of 13 residues. The germline V gene encodes CDR1 SQVTM and CDR2 ANQGSEA. The CDR3 spells CSAGGGGASEQFF.

By frequency, this clonotype registers medium-sized. The chain joins TRBV5-1 to TRBJ2-7; TCRdb lists TRBD1, though no DNA is available to test this call. Germline V lookup: CDR1 SGHRS, CDR2 YFSETQ. The CDR3 runs 14 residues. The chain's CDR3 is CASSLRQGINEQYF.

Its frequency marks this clonotype as medium-sized. The rearrangement uses TRBV11-2 and TRBJ1-1. CDR3 length equals 13 residues. Germline V lookup: CDR1 SGHAT, CDR2 FQNNGV. The CDR3 sequence is CASSFGHGAEAFF.

This chain joins TRBV4-2 and TRBJ2-1; there is no DNA to check the TCRdb D call of TRBD2. The CDR3 spans 19 residues. Looked up from germline, CDR1 is LGHNA and CDR2 is YNFKEQ. This CDR3 reads CASSQRLAGGPLGESEQFF.

The chain is built from TRBV2 and TRBJ2-2; TCRdb's assignment of TRBD1 cannot be checked, as there is no DNA. The CDR3 contains 14 residues. The germline gives CDR1 SNHLY, CDR2 FYNNEI. The CDR3: CASSKNSGAGELFF.

The gene calls are TRBV6-2 or TRBV6-3 and TRBJ2-1; TCRdb designates TRBD2, a call that cannot be tested without DNA. CDR1 is MNHEY and CDR2 is SVGEGT in the germline V gene. The CDR3 has 14 residues. The CDR3 protein is CASSGLGRGHEQFF.

This rearrangement joins TRBV19 to TRBJ1-5; TCRdb selects TRBD1, and the lack of DNA leaves this call unchecked. The germline V gene encodes CDR1 LNHDA and CDR2 SQIVND (reference sequence). The CDR3 loop spans 15 amino acids. The CDR3 spells CASSTPDRGKQPQHF.

This chain uses TRBV7-6 with TRBJ2-7. CDR1 and CDR2 (germline): SGHVS, FNYEAQ. The CDR3 extends over 11 amino acids. The CDR3 reads CASSLSYEQYF.

This CDR3 is CASSLTGSNQPQHF. This rearrangement joins TRBV5-1 to TRBJ1-5. The CDR3 spans 14 residues. The germline V gene has CDR1 SGHRS and CDR2 YFSETQ.

This CDR3 reads CASSPGVGEETQYF. The chain uses TRBV2 and TRBJ2-5; TCRdb's D gene call, TRBD1, goes unchecked for lack of DNA. Germline assignment: CDR1 SNHLY and CDR2 FYNNEI. The length of the CDR3 is 14 residues.

The CDR3 reads CASSSQGVTYEQYF. V usage is TRBV18 and J usage is TRBJ2-7; with no DNA, the TCRdb D assignment of TRBD1 cannot be verified. The germline gives CDR1 KGHSH, CDR2 LQKENI. The CDR3 extends over 14 amino acids.

V usage is TRBV19 and J usage is TRBJ2-1; the D call of TRBD1 rests on TCRdb alone, since no DNA is present to check it. The CDR3 is 13 residues long. The germline CDR1 and CDR2 sequences are LNHDA and SQIVND (reference sequence). The CDR3 reads CASFGPRPNEQFF.

This clonotype is classed as medium-sized by frequency. The J gene is TRBJ1-1, the V gene TRBV5-1. Germline V gene data show CDR1 as SGHRS and CDR2 as YFSETQ. The CDR3 spans 13 residues. The CDR3 spells CASRRALNTEAFF.

The rearrangement uses TRBV7-9 and TRBJ1-3; TCRdb's D gene call, TRBD1, goes unchecked for lack of DNA. The length of the CDR3 is 14 residues. The germline gives CDR1 SEHNR, CDR2 FQNEAQ (reference sequence). CDR3 sequence: CASSPGVSGNTIYF. Full variable domain (missing parts from reference TRBV7-9 and TRBJ1-3): DTGVSQNPRHKITKRGQNVTFRCDPISEHNRLYWYRQTLGQGPEFLTYFQNEAQLEKSRLLSDRFSAERPKGSFSTLEIQRTEQGDSAMYLCASSPGVSGNTIYFGEGSWLTVV.

According to its frequency, this clonotype is medium-sized. The V gene is TRBV7-2, the J gene TRBJ1-6; there is no DNA to check the TCRdb D call of TRBD1. There are 14 residues in the CDR3. The V gene's germline CDR1 is SGHTA and CDR2 FQGNSA. CDR3 amino acids: CASSFRVGTSPLHF.

This chain connects TRBV27 to TRBJ2-1. From germline, CDR1 is MNHEY and CDR2 SMNVEV (reference sequence). CDR3 length: 13 residues. The CDR3 reads CASRGYSYNEQFF.

The chain uses TRBV7-8 and TRBJ2-7; TCRdb proposes TRBD1, but this gene call is untestable without DNA. Germline assignment: CDR1 SGHVS and CDR2 FQNEAQ. This CDR3 comprises 14 residues. This CDR3 is CASSPGGLSYEQYF.

J is TRBJ2-5 and V is TRBV5-1; absent DNA, TCRdb's TRBD1 call cannot be checked. The CDR3 loop spans 15 amino acids. CDR1 is SGHRS and CDR2 is YFSETQ in the germline V gene. The chain's CDR3 is CASRVGDATEETQYF. Full variable domain (rest looked up from reference TRBV5-1 and TRBJ2-5): KAGVTQTPRYLIKTRGQQVTLSCSPISGHRSVSWYQQTPGQGLQFLFEYFSETQRNKGNFPGRFSGRQFSNSRSEMNVSTLELGDSALYLCASRVGDATEETQYFGPGTRLLVL.

According to its frequency, this clonotype is medium-sized. The chain is built from TRBV11-2 and TRBJ1-4; TCRdb returns TRBD1, unconfirmable since there is no DNA. The CDR3 loop spans 16 amino acids. CDR1 and CDR2 (germline): SGHAT, FQNNGV. This chain's CDR3 is CASSLVSQGAGEKLFF.

By frequency, this clonotype is medium-sized. The rearrangement uses TRBV28 and TRBJ1-5; TCRdb's D call, TRBD1, is unchecked because there is no DNA. Per germline, CDR1 MDHEN and CDR2 SYDVKM. The CDR3 is made up of 13 amino acids. The CDR3: CASSFFRDQPQHF.